The 21 T cell receptor beta chains given below trace back to one sample, sequenced in a study of blood T cell repertoires in COVID-19. This table comes from immunoSEQ multiplex PCR, and its TCRdb copy is limited to in-frame clones, with some not included. The table includes 66,000 or so clones, about 80% detected once. The sample consisted of peripheral blood. These receptors all stem from a human donor in a cohort sampled during active COVID-19.

V is TRBV29-1 and J is TRBJ1-1; D possibly corresponds to TRBD1 (6 bases). Germline values: CDR1 SQVTM, CDR2 ANQGSEA. V lost 8 bases and J 4 bases, leaving 20 bases between the germline ends. CDR3 length: 14 amino acids. CDR3 sequence: CSPEVFAGATEAFF. The CDR3 DNA reads as TGCAGCCCGGAGGTATTTGCGGGGGCCACTGAAGCTTTCTTT.

The chain couples TRBV15 to TRBJ2-5, with 7 bases matching TRBD2. The CDR3 runs to 14 residues. Per the germline V gene, CDR1 is LNHNV and CDR2 is YYDKDF (reference sequence). V was pared by 1 base and J by 2 bases, with 1 base of the junction left unmatched. CDR3 nucleotides: TGTGCCACCAGCAGAGTGGGGGGGCAAGAGACCCAGTACTTC. It is translated as CATSRVGGQETQYF.

The V gene is TRBV3-1 (or the pseudogene TRBV3-2), the J gene TRBJ2-1; the match to TRBD2 covers 13 bases. Losses at the gene ends were 4 bases for V and 6 bases for J; bases not matched to a gene: 3. The V gene's germline CDR1 is LGHDT and CDR2 YNNKEL (reference sequence). CDR3 length: 15 residues. CDR3 protein: CASSPGLAGLNEQFF. CDR3 sequence (DNA): TGTGCCAGCAGCCCGGGACTAGCGGGACTCAATGAGCAGTTCTTC.

The rearrangement joins TRBV18 to TRBJ2-1, with a possible D match to TRBD1 (6 bases). This CDR3 is 16 amino acids long. With 3 bases removed from V and 4 bases from J, the gap between germline ends came to 16 bases. The V gene's germline CDR1 is KGHSH and CDR2 LQKENI. The CDR3 DNA sequence: TGTGCCAGCTCACCTGGGACAAAAGCCCGGTACAATGAGCAGTTCTTC. This sequence encodes CASSPGTKARYNEQFF.

This chain connects TRBV10-3 to TRBJ1-2; unclear D gene. CDR1 and CDR2 from the germline V gene are ENHRY and SYGVKD. V lost 6 bases to trimming and J lost 2 bases, with 7 bases between them. CDR3 length: 12 residues. The CDR3: CAISEGNYGYTF. CDR3 nucleotide sequence: TGTGCCATCAGCGAGGGCAACTATGGCTACACCTTC.

V is TRBV30 and J is TRBJ2-1, with 10 bases lining up with TRBD1. V shed 1 base and J 9 bases; nucleotides not matched to a gene: 21. Germline-derived CDR1 and CDR2 are GTSNPN and SVGIG (reference sequence). The length of the CDR3 is 19 residues. The CDR3 reads CAWSGMTGGWGGTRGEQFF. The CDR3 DNA follows: TGTGCCTGGAGTGGAATGACAGGGGGCTGGGGCGGGACAAGGGGTGAGCAGTTCTTC. The full variable domain, completed using reference TRBV30 and TRBJ2-1, is SQTIHQWPATLVQPVGSPLSLECTVEGTSNPNLYWYRQAAGRGLQLLFYSVGIGQISSEVPQNLSASRPQDRQFILSSKKLLLSDSGFYLCAWSGMTGGWGGTRGEQFFGPGTRLTVL.

The CDR3 reads CASSTSRLAGRRQETQYF. CDR3 coding DNA: TGTGCCAGCAGCACCTCAAGGCTAGCGGGGCGAAGACAAGAGACCCAGTACTTC. This sequence joins TRBV7-6 and TRBJ2-5; TRBD2 agrees at 9 bases. In germline, CDR1 is SGHVS, CDR2 FNYEAQ. V lost 5 bases, J lost 2 bases, and 15 bases stayed unmatched. There are 18 residues in the CDR3.

This rearrangement joins TRBV29-1 to TRBJ2-1, with 7 bases matching TRBD2. Germline loops: CDR1 SQVTM, CDR2 ANQGSEA. Trimming cost V 7 bases and J 2 bases; bases outside gene matches: 5. The CDR3 covers 13 residues. CDR3 region: CSARLAAYNEQFF. For the CDR3, the DNA is TGCAGCGCCCGTCTAGCGGCCTACAATGAGCAGTTCTTC.

This clone was recorded a few times. This chain links TRBV7-2 with TRBJ1-5; 7 bases are a match to TRBD1. The CDR3 length is 15 residues. V was pared by 5 bases and J by 7 bases, with 11 bases of the junction left unmatched. CDR1 and CDR2 from the germline V gene are SGHTA and FQGNSA. CDR3: CASSLRDSGGQPQHF. CDR3 nucleotides: TGTGCCAGCAGCCTTCGGGACAGCGGGGGACAGCCCCAGCATTTT. The entire variable domain, with the rest obtained from reference TRBV7-2 and TRBJ1-5, is as follows: GAGVSQSPSNKVTEKGKDVELRCDPISGHTALYWYRQSLGQGLEFLIYFQGNSAPDKSGLPSDRFSAERTGGSVSTLTIQRTQQEDSAVYLCASSLRDSGGQPQHFGDGTRLSIL.

V and J are TRBV4-2 and TRBJ1-3, with 7 nucleotides matching TRBD1. Germline trimming cut 3 bases from V and 3 bases from J; bases unmatched to any gene: 8. Germline V gene sequence: CDR1 LGHNA, CDR2 YNFKEQ. The CDR3 consists of 16 residues. The CDR3 region has the DNA TGTGCCAGCAGCCACGGGGGAAGGACAGGTGGAAACACCATATATTTT. It is translated as CASSHGGRTGGNTIYF.

This clone was detected a few times. The rearrangement joins TRBV29-1 to TRBJ2-2; D is undetermined. V lost 4 bases and J lost 1, with 4 bases in between. The CDR3 consists of 12 residues. From germline, CDR1 is SQVTM and CDR2 ANQGSEA. The CDR3 bases are TGCAGCGTTGCGTGGAACACCGGGGAGCTGTTTTTT. Residues: CSVAWNTGELFF.

The chain uses TRBV28 and TRBJ1-5, with 8 nucleotides matching TRBD1. With V trimmed by 4 bases and J by 2 bases, 1 base remained unmatched. The CDR3 is 14 residues long. Per the germline V gene, CDR1 is MDHEN and CDR2 is SYDVKM. The CDR3 sequence: CASSSGQGNQPQHF. The DNA for the CDR3 is TGTGCCAGCAGTTCGGGACAGGGCAATCAGCCCCAGCATTTT. Complete variable domain (other parts from reference TRBV28 and TRBJ1-5): DVKVTQSSRYLVKRTGEKVFLECVQDMDHENMFWYRQDPGLGLRLIYFSYDVKMKEKGDIPEGYSVSREKKERFSLILESASTNQTSMYLCASSSGQGNQPQHFGDGTRLSIL.

The gene calls are TRBV15 and TRBJ2-7; no clear D. The CDR3 is 14 residues long. V lost 1 base, J lost 5 bases, and 12 bases lay in between. Germline CDR1 and CDR2: LNHNV and YYDKDF (reference sequence). In nucleotides, the CDR3 is TGTGCCACCAGCAGAGTATCGACTCTCCACGAGCAGTACTTC. This encodes CATSRVSTLHEQYF. The whole variable domain, filled in from reference TRBV15 and TRBJ2-7, reads DAMVIQNPRYQVTQFGKPVTLSCSQTLNHNVMYWYQQKSSQAPKLLFHYYDKDFNNEADTPDNFQSRRPNTSFCFLDIRSPGLGDTAMYLCATSRVSTLHEQYFGPGTRLTVT.

The rearrangement uses TRBV20-1 and TRBJ1-1; no clear D gene. Germline V gene sequence: CDR1 DFQATT, CDR2 SNEGSKA (reference sequence). The CDR3 spans 14 residues. CDR3 coding DNA: TGCAGGGCCAGTCCGAATCTCGGGAACACTGAAGCTTTCTTT. Its translation: CRASPNLGNTEAFF.

J is TRBJ2-7 and V is TRBV5-4; maybe TRBD2 (6 bases). The CDR3 length is 14 residues. Trimming stripped 4 bases from V and 2 bases from J, with 13 bases between. Germline V gene data show CDR1 as SGHNT and CDR2 as YYREEE (reference sequence). The CDR3 loop reads CASSHNSGAYEQYF. In nucleotides, the CDR3 is TGTGCCAGCAGCCACAACTCGGGGGCCTACGAGCAGTACTTC.

This chain links TRBV27 with TRBJ2-7; TRBD2 matches at 8 bases. Germline V gene lookup returns CDR1 MNHEY and CDR2 SMNVEV (reference sequence). The length of the CDR3 is 14 residues. After removal of 1 base from V and 5 bases from J, the junction contained 4 bases not matched to a gene. CDR3 sequence reads: CASSLLYGRDEQYF. CDR3 DNA sequence: TGTGCCAGCAGTTTATTGTACGGGAGGGACGAGCAGTACTTC.

This rearrangement joins TRBV4-2 to TRBJ2-1, with D possibly being TRBD2 (5 bases). Trimming took off 0 bases at V and 4 bases at J, with 10 bases between the two ends. Germline V lookup: CDR1 LGHNA, CDR2 YNFKEQ. The CDR3 runs to 15 residues. This chain's CDR3 is CASSQEEAVYNEQFF. The CDR3 DNA sequence: TGTGCCAGCAGCCAAGAGGAGGCGGTATACAATGAGCAGTTCTTC.

The chain links TRBV13 to TRBJ1-6; 8 nucleotides agree with TRBD1. J was trimmed by 7 bases and V by 5 bases; bases with no gene match: 16. CDR1 is PRHDT and CDR2 is FYEKMQ in the germline V gene (reference sequence). This CDR3 spans 18 amino acids. The CDR3: CASSPSLLRTGQNSPLHF. The DNA for the CDR3 is TGTGCCAGCAGCCCGAGCCTTCTCCGGACAGGGCAGAATTCACCCCTCCACTTT.

The chain joins TRBV3-1 (or the pseudogene TRBV3-2) to TRBJ1-4, with TRBD1 identical over 9 bases. Germline V gene data show CDR1 as LGHDT and CDR2 as YNNKEL (reference sequence). There are 16 residues in the CDR3. The junction had 13 bases not matched to a gene; V was cut back by 7 bases and J by 7 bases. This CDR3 is CASTFRTGGVGEKLFF. CDR3 nucleotides: TGTGCCAGCACCTTCCGTACAGGGGGCGTTGGTGAAAAACTGTTTTTT.

The chain has TRBV28 and TRBJ2-7; a weak D match, TRBD1 (5 bases). Germline V gene data show CDR1 as MDHEN and CDR2 as SYDVKM. The CDR3 contains 14 residues. V lost 2 bases and J 3 bases, leaving 11 bases between the germline ends. CDR3: CASSLPGINYEQYF. Here the CDR3 DNA reads TGTGCCAGCAGTTTACCAGGGATTAACTACGAGCAGTACTTC.

The chain couples TRBV9 to TRBJ2-7; D remains ambiguous. Germline V gives CDR1 SGDLS, CDR2 YYNGEE. CDR3 length equals 14 residues. Trimming stripped 1 base from V and 0 bases from J, with 8 bases between. The DNA for the CDR3 is TGTGCCAGCAGCGTAAGTCCAGACTCCTACGAGCAGTACTTC. Encoded protein: CASSVSPDSYEQYF.